This T cell receptor beta chain was documented in a study of CD8+ T cells in alopecia areata. To note about this clone: What it binds is not known.

Findings and caveats of the study: Researchers report lesional scalp, most notably alopecia totalis/universalis, outstripped normal scalp in clonality.

Looked up from germline, CDR1 is LNHDA and CDR2 is SQIVND (reference sequence). The V end lost 9 bases, the J end lost 4 bases, and 18 bases lay between the germline ends. The CDR3 sequence is 14 residues long. It was cDNA, reverse transcribed from extracted RNA, that served as the sequencing template. The method was immunoSEQ multiplex PCR; TCRdb's version includes in-frame clones alone and lacks a portion of them. The sample lists over 150,000 clones; roughly 56% were seen once. This TCR came from a human donor in good health. V usage is TRBV19 and J usage is TRBJ1-1; TRBD1 is a possible D gene (5 bases). Sequenced input: CD8+ T cells sorted from blood. Here the CDR3 DNA reads TGTGCCAGCGAGGCGGGGCCGGTCGGCACTGAAGCTTTCTTT. It is translated as CASEAGPVGTEAFF.